One and the same sample provided the 4 T cell receptor beta chains below, sequenced in a study of OX40 agonist ivuxolimab in advanced cancers. The library came from the immunoSEQ multiplex PCR assay. Drawn from immuneACCESS, this table holds only the in-frame rearrangements with V and J called that TCRdb kept. Clones are partly lost; checked studies trace under half to an unresolved V gene and leave the rest unexplained. The sample records roughly 100,000 clones, more than 85% of which are singletons. Jointly, the top ten make up more than 3% of the sample. The source material was CD4+ or CD8+ T cells sorted from blood, sampled in a trial of the OX40 agonist ivuxolimab. These receptors were taken from an adult with an advanced solid tumor such as melanoma, head and neck, liver or kidney cancer.

This sequence joins TRBV21-1 and TRBJ2-1. TRBV21-1 is flagged as a pseudogene. The CDR3 is 12 amino acids. The chain's CDR3 is CASSKVVNEQFF. For the CDR3, the DNA is TGTGCCAGCAGCAAGGTTGTTAATGAGCAGTTCTTC.

V gene TRBV19 combines with J gene TRBJ2-7; weak D call: TRBD1 (5 bases). The CDR3 length is 15 residues. Germline lookup yields CDR1 LNHDA and CDR2 SQIVND (reference sequence). The V and J ends lost 3 bases and 1 base respectively, with 13 bases between them. Written as DNA, the CDR3 is TGTGCCAGTAGTATCGGCGGACACGTATCCTACGAGCAGTACTTC. Translating it yields CASSIGGHVSYEQYF.

The chain joins TRBV21-1 to TRBJ1-2; the table's TRBD1 call for D was not verified on the DNA. TRBV21-1 is a listed pseudogene. This CDR3 is 14 amino acids long. CDR3 DNA sequence: TGTGCCAGCAGCAAAGAGGGGACAGGGGAAGGCTACACCTTC. Translating it yields CASSKEGTGEGYTF.

The chain is built from TRBV28 and TRBJ2-7; 9 nucleotides line up with TRBD1. The ends lost 2 bases at V and 5 bases at J; junction bases unmatched: 1. From germline, CDR1 is MDHEN and CDR2 SYDVKM. This CDR3 spans 13 amino acids. The CDR3 protein is CASSLGDRDEQYF. As DNA, the CDR3 is TGTGCCAGCAGTTTAGGGGACAGGGACGAGCAGTACTTC.